The rows below give T cell receptor beta chains drawn from one sample of a study of T cell responses to AZD1222 COVID-19 vaccine. Only in-frame clones appear in the TCRdb table, and some are missing; sequencing was by immunoSEQ multiplex PCR. Among approximately 150,000 clones, about 92% were seen once, and the ten largest hold more than 0.8%. The material was peripheral blood, obtained on day 0 of MenACWY control vaccination. These receptors all stem from an adult in good health. Each CDR3 is given with its conserved first and last residue. The order of the fields is D gene, V gene, J gene, clone size, CDR3 DNA, CDR3 protein. D genes are given only for firm matches. Size is stated for part of the rows, as once, few or many counts, or as a class when the clone is expanded.

>-|TRBV14|TRBJ1-5|-
TGTGCCAGCAGCAATGGGGGTCAGCCCCAGCATTTT
CASSNGGQPQHF
>-|TRBV7-8|TRBJ2-3|-
TGTGCCAGCAGCTCCCGGCCGACTGGCACAGATACGCAGTATTTT
CASSSRPTGTDTQYF
>TRBD1|TRBV9|TRBJ1-1|-
TGTGCCAGCAGCGTAGAGGGGGGACAGTACACTGAAGCTTTCTTT
CASSVEGGQYTEAFF
>-|TRBV4-3|TRBJ1-4|-
TGCGCCAGCAGCCAAGATGAGGGTCCCAGGGTCGGTAATGAAAAACTGTTTTTT
CASSQDEGPRVGNEKLFF
>TRBD1|TRBV6-5|TRBJ2-2|-
TGTGTCTCACAGGGGATATACACCGGGGAGCTGTTTTTT
CVSQGIYTGELFF
>-|TRBV21-1|TRBJ1-3|-
TGTGCCAGCACCGAATGGTGGGGGTTTACTGGAAACACCATATATTTT
CASTEWWGFTGNTIYF
>TRBD1|TRBV3-1/TRBV3-2|TRBJ2-3|once
TGTGCCAGCAGCCTCTGGGACAGTAGCACAGATACGCAGTATTTT
CASSLWDSSTDTQYF
>-|TRBV5-1|TRBJ2-5|-
TGCGCCAGCAGCACCGCAGGGGGGGGATTGGAAGAGACCCAGTACTTC
CASSTAGGGLEETQYF
>-|TRBV18|TRBJ2-6|-
TGTGCCAGCTCACCACCTTCTAGCTCTGGGGCCAACGTCCTGACTTTC
CASSPPSSSGANVLTF
>-|TRBV19|TRBJ1-2|-
TGTGCCACCTCTTCAGGGGATGGCTACACCTTC
CATSSGDGYTF
>-|TRBV28|TRBJ1-2|-
TGTGCCAGCAGCCTTGGCGGGGGCCACTATGGCTACACCTTC
CASSLGGGHYGYTF
>-|TRBV5-1|TRBJ2-7|-
TGCGCCAGCAGCTTGGCGCCAGGGGAGACCTACGAGCAGTACTTC
CASSLAPGETYEQYF
>-|TRBV5-5|TRBJ2-5|-
TGTGCCAGCAGCTTGGAGGTGCTCGCCAACGGGGAGACCCAGTACTTC
CASSLEVLANGETQYF
>TRBD2|TRBV9|TRBJ2-3|-
TGTGCCAGCAGCGGTACTAGCGGGGGATTCACAGATACGCAGTATTTT
CASSGTSGGFTDTQYF
>-|TRBV12-3/TRBV12-4|TRBJ1-2|-
TGTGCCAGCAGTGTCGGGGGAGGGATTGGCTACACCTTC
CASSVGGGIGYTF
>TRBD1|TRBV15|TRBJ2-7|-
TGTGCCACCAGCGGTTGGGAAACCGGGACAGGGGCACCTTCGCCCCCCTACGAGCAGTACTTC
CATSGWETGTGAPSPPYEQYF
>TRBD1|TRBV7-9|TRBJ1-4|-
TGTGCCAGCAGCCCAATCCAGTTGGACAGGGTCGAAAAACTGTTTTTT
CASSPIQLDRVEKLFF
>-|TRBV24-1|TRBJ1-5|-
TGTGCCACCAGTGCCCCGGGACCGAACCATCAGCCCCAGCATTTT
CATSAPGPNHQPQHF
>TRBD1|TRBV6-4|TRBJ1-2|-
TGTGCCAGCAGTCCGACAGGGCAGGGTGGCTACACCTTC
CASSPTGQGGYTF
>-|TRBV14|TRBJ1-3|-
TGTGCCAGCAGCCAAGATGTCAGGGTGAGAGGAAACACCATATATTTT
CASSQDVRVRGNTIYF
>-|TRBV19|TRBJ1-5|-
TGTGCCAGTAGTTCACGACAGTGGGTGAGCAATCAGCCCCAGCATTTT
CASSSRQWVSNQPQHF
>TRBD1|TRBV7-9|TRBJ2-5|-
TGTGCCAGCAGCCGAGGAAGGGACAGGGGGTATGAGACCCAGTACTTC
CASSRGRDRGYETQYF
>TRBD1|TRBV5-1|TRBJ1-2|-
TGCGCCAGCAGCTTGGGAGCCCCGACAGGGGATGGCTACACCTTC
CASSLGAPTGDGYTF
>TRBD1|TRBV4-3|TRBJ1-3|-
TGCGCCAGCAGCCAAGATCTAGCGGCACAGGGGAGAAACACCATATATTTT
CASSQDLAAQGRNTIYF
>-|TRBV4-1|TRBJ1-2|-
TGCGCCAGCAGCCAAGAAACAGACAATGGCTACACCTTC
CASSQETDNGYTF
>TRBD1|TRBV19|TRBJ1-1|-
TGTGCCAGTAGTATCGGACAGGGCGCTGAAGCTTTCTTT
CASSIGQGAEAFF
>-|TRBV6-5|TRBJ2-3|-
TGTGCCAGCACCCCAGGAACCCTCACAGATACGCAGTATTTT
CASTPGTLTDTQYF
>-|TRBV2|TRBJ2-7|once
TGTGCCAGCCGGGCAGGGGTCACCTACGAGCAGTACTTC
CASRAGVTYEQYF
>-|TRBV6-5|TRBJ2-7|-
TGTGCCAGCAGTACGCCGGGACAAATTTACGAGCAGTACTTC
CASSTPGQIYEQYF
>TRBD1|TRBV4-2|TRBJ2-2|once
TGTGCCAGCAGCCAAGAGGGACAGAGAAACACCGGGGAGCTGTTTTTT
CASSQEGQRNTGELFF
>-|TRBV2|TRBJ2-1|-
TGTGCCAGCAGTGAACACGGTTTTTACAATGAGCAGTTCTTC
CASSEHGFYNEQFF
>-|TRBV13|TRBJ2-7|-
TGTGCCAGCAGCTTACCAGGGAAATCCTACGAGCAGTACTTC
CASSLPGKSYEQYF
>-|TRBV28|TRBJ1-2|-
TGTGCCAGCAGTCGATTCAACTATGGCTACACCTTC
CASSRFNYGYTF
>TRBD1|TRBV14|TRBJ2-1|-
TGTGCCAGCAGCCTTAGGGACAGGCCGTACAATGAGCAGTTCTTC
CASSLRDRPYNEQFF
>-|TRBV5-6|TRBJ1-1|-
TGTGCCAGCAGCCCATGGGACCGGGTAACTGAAGCTTTCTTT
CASSPWDRVTEAFF
>-|TRBV4-1|TRBJ1-5|-
TGCGCCAGCAGCCAAGATCCGGGATTGCCCCAGCATTTT
CASSQDPGLPQHF
>TRBD1|TRBV28|TRBJ1-1|once
TGTGCCAGCAGTCGGGACAGCCAGAACACTGAAGCTTTCTTT
CASSRDSQNTEAFF
>-|TRBV19|TRBJ1-1|-
TGTGCCAGTAGCACCGCAGGCATGAACACTGAAGCTTTCTTT
CASSTAGMNTEAFF
>-|TRBV12-2|TRBJ1-2|-
TGTGCAAGTCGCTTAGTCCGGACAGGGGGTGGCTACACCTTC
CASRLVRTGGGYTF
>-|TRBV4-2|TRBJ1-2|-
TGTGCCAGCAGCCAAGAGGGGAGACAGAACTATGGCTACACCTTC
CASSQEGRQNYGYTF
>-|TRBV2|TRBJ1-5|-
TGTGCCAGCAGTGCGGATAGCGCCCGAAATCAGCCCCAGCATTTT
CASSADSARNQPQHF
>-|TRBV7-9|TRBJ1-4|-
TGTGCCAGCAGCTTGCGTGCAACTAATGAAAAACTGTTTTTT
CASSLRATNEKLFF
>TRBD2|TRBV7-9|TRBJ2-1|-
TGTGCCAGCAGCTTATCACTAGCGGGCTCCTACAATGAGCAGTTCTTC
CASSLSLAGSYNEQFF
>-|TRBV28|TRBJ1-5|-
TGTGCCAGCAATTTCGGGACCGCGGTAATGCCCCAGCATTTT
CASNFGTAVMPQHF
>-|TRBV7-2|TRBJ1-4|-
TGTGCCAGCAGCTTACCAGGGAGAACTAATGAAAAACTGTTTTTT
CASSLPGRTNEKLFF
>-|TRBV18|TRBJ1-6|-
TGTGCCAGCTCACTACAGGATAATTCACCCCTCCACTTT
CASSLQDNSPLHF
>-|TRBV6-1|TRBJ2-5|-
TGTGCCAGCAGTGAAAATTCGGGGCGAGGGGCGACCCAGTACTTC
CASSENSGRGATQYF
>-|TRBV4-3|TRBJ2-1|-
TGCGCCAGCAGCCCTAGACAGGATTACAATGAGCAGTTCTTC
CASSPRQDYNEQFF
>-|TRBV6-5|TRBJ2-1|-
TGTGCCAGCAGGACGACAGTGCTCAATGAGCAGTTCTTC
CASRTTVLNEQFF
>TRBD2|TRBV6-2/TRBV6-3|TRBJ2-3|once
TGTGCCAGCAGTTACCGCAAAACCTTATCACCTAGCGGGGGCACAGATACGCAGTATTTT
CASSYRKTLSPSGGTDTQYF
>TRBD2|TRBV5-6|TRBJ2-1|once
TGTGCCAGCAGCACGGGACTAGCGGGGGGGCGTGAGCAGTTCTTC
CASSTGLAGGREQFF
>-|TRBV2|TRBJ1-1|-
TGTGCCAGCAGCGCAGGGCAAGGAGCTTTCTTT
CASSAGQGAFF
>-|TRBV5-1|TRBJ1-3|-
TGCGCCAGCAGCACAGGGTCTCCTGGAAACACCATATATTTT
CASSTGSPGNTIYF
>-|TRBV9|TRBJ2-1|-
TGTGCCAGCAGCTCCCAAGTGTTTGAAGGCTCCTACAATGAGCAGTTCTTC
CASSSQVFEGSYNEQFF
>-|TRBV25-1|TRBJ2-5|-
TGTGCCAGCAGGAACTCAGGGCGTCGGGGCACCCGAGAGACCCAGTACTTC
CASRNSGRRGTRETQYF
>-|TRBV6-5|TRBJ1-2|-
TGTGCCAGCAGCGCGGTTCCGGTAGCTAACTATGGCTACACCTTC
CASSAVPVANYGYTF
>TRBD1|TRBV19|TRBJ1-3|-
TGTGCCAGTAGCGAGGGACAGAGTACGGGAAACACCATATATTTT
CASSEGQSTGNTIYF
>-|TRBV7-9|TRBJ1-1|-
TGTGCCAGCAGCCGCAGGGAAAACACTGAAGCTTTCTTT
CASSRRENTEAFF